This note documents a single T cell receptor (beta chain) sequence. What it binds is not known. Sequencing was performed with immunoSEQ multiplex PCR; in TCRdb, only in-frame clones are kept and a portion is missing. The repertoire holds about 97,000 clones, with approximately 88% as singletons. All patients relapsed after autologous stem cell transplantation, and brentuximab vedotin exposure varied. The CDR3 loop spans 15 amino acids. The germline V gene has CDR1 LNHDA and CDR2 SQIVND (reference sequence). The germline V and J ends were trimmed by 3 bases and 2 bases, with 11 bases remaining between them. These data are taken from a study of PD-1 blockade in classical Hodgkin lymphoma. Study observations and caveats: Sources of repertoire differences remain undefined, possibly disease activity or prior therapy. Relative to healthy donors, newly diagnosed patients reportedly had lower baseline TCR diversity, which was reported as lower still in relapsed/refractory patients.

V is TRBV19 and J is TRBJ2-1, with unresolved D. The sequencing here drew on peripheral blood mononuclear cells (PBMCs), taken at baseline. The clonotype was recovered from a human donor with classical Hodgkin lymphoma. In DNA form, the CDR3 reads TGTGCCAGTAGTATTACGCTAGGTCCCTACAATGAGCAGTTCTTC. Residues: CASSITLGPYNEQFF.